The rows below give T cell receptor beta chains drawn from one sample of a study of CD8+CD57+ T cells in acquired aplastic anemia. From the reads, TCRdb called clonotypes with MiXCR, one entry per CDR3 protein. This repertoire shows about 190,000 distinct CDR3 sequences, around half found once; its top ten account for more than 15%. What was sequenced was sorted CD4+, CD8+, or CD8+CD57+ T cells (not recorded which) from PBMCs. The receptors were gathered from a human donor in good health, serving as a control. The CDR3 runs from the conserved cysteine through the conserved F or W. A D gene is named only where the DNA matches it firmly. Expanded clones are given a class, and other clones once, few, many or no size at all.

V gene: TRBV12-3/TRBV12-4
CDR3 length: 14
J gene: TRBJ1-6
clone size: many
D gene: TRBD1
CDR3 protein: CASSLGDSNSPLHF
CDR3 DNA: TGTGCCAGCAGTTTAGGGGACAGTAATTCACCCCTCCACTTT

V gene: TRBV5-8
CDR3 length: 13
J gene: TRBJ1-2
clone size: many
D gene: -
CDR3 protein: CASSPAGGFGYTF
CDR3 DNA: TGTGCCAGCAGCCCGGCGGGGGGCTTTGGCTACACCTTC

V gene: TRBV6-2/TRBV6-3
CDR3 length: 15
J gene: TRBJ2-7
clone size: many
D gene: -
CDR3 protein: CASSYVPVSGYEQYF
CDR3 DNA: TGTGCCAGCAGTTACGTTCCGGTTTCCGGGTACGAGCAGTACTTC

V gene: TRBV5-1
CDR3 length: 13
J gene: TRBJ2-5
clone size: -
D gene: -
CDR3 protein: CASSLITGETQYF
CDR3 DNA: TGCGCCAGCAGCTTGATAACAGGGGAGACCCAGTACTTC

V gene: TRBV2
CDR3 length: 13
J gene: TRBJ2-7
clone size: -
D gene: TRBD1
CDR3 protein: CASQTGVPYEQYF
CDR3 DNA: TGTGCCAGTCAGACAGGGGTACCCTACGAGCAGTACTTC

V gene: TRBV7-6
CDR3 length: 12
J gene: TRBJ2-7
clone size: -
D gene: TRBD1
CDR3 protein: CASSLFPRTGSF
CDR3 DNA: TGTGCCAGCAGCTTGTTCCCTAGGACAGGGAGTTTT

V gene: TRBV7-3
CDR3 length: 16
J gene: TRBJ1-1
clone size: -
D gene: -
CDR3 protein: CASSQGTSGHLTEAFF
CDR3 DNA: TGTGCCAGCAGCCAAGGGACTAGCGGACACCTCACTGAAGCTTTCTTT

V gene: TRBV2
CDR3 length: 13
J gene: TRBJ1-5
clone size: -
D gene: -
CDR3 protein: CASSVEGDQPQHF
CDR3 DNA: TGTGCCAGCAGTGTAGAGGGCGACCAGCCCCAGCATTTT

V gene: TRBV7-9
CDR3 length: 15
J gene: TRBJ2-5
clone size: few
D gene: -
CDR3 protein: CASSLASWDGETQYF
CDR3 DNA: TGTGCCAGCAGCTTAGCGTCCTGGGACGGAGAGACCCAGTACTTC

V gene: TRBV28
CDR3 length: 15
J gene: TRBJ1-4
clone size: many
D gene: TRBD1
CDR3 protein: CASSRTTGQNEKLFF
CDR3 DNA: TGTGCCAGCAGCCGCACGACAGGGCAGAATGAAAAACTGTTTTTT

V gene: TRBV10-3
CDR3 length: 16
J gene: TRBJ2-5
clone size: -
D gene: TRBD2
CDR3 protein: CATSDQSGGNVETQYF
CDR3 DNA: TGTGCCACCAGTGACCAGAGCGGGGGAAATGTAGAGACCCAGTACTTC

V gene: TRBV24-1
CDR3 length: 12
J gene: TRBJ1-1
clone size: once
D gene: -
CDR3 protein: CATSDLGTEAFF
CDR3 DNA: TGTGCCACCAGTGATTTGGGCACTGAAGCTTTCTTT

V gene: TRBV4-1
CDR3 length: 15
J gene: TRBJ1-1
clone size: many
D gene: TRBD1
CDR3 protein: CASSTGTGDITEAFF
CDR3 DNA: TGCGCCAGCAGCACCGGGACAGGGGACATCACTGAAGCTTTCTTT

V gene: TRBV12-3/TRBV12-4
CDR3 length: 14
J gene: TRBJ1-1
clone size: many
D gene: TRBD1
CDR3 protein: CASSPRQGRTEAFF
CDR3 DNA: TGTGCCAGCAGTCCCCGACAGGGGAGAACTGAAGCTTTCTTT

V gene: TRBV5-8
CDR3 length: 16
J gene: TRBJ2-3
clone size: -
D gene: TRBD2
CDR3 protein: CASSRRLAGGIDTQYF
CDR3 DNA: TGTGCCAGCAGCCGTAGACTAGCGGGGGGTATCGATACGCAGTATTTT

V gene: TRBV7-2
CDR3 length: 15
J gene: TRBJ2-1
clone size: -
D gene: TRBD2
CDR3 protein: CASRPPSGGLGEQFF
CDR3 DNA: TGTGCCAGCAGACCGCCTAGCGGGGGTCTGGGTGAGCAGTTCTTC

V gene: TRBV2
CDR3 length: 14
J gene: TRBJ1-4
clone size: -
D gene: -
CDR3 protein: CASRTDSTNEKLFF
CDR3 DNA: TGTGCCAGCAGGACAGATTCAACTAATGAAAAACTGTTTTTT

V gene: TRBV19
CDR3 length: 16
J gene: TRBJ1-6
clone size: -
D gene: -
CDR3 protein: CASSMSRVNGRSPLHF
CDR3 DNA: TGTGCCAGTAGTATGAGCAGGGTCAATGGGAGGTCACCCCTCCACTTT

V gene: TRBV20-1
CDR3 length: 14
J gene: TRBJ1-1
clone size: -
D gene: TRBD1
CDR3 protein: CSARGDREGTEAFF
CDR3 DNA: TGCAGTGCTAGAGGTGACAGGGAAGGCACCGAAGCTTTCTTT

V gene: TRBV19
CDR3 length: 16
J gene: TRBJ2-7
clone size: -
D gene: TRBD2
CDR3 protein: CASSTSSLSGYYEQYF
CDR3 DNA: TGTGCCAGTAGTACCTCCTCTCTTAGCGGGTACTACGAGCAGTACTTC

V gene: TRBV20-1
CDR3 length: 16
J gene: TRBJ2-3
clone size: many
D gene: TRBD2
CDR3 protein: CSARDPLAGSTNTQYF
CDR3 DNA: TGCAGTGCTAGAGATCCGCTAGCGGGGAGCACGAATACGCAGTATTTT

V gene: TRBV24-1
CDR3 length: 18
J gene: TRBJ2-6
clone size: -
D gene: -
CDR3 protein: CATSPLAGTNSGANVLTF
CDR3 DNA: TGTGCCACCAGTCCCCTGGCAGGGACCAACTCTGGGGCCAACGTCCTGACTTTC

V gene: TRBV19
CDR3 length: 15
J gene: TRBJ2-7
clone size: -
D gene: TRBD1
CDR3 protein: CASRSGTGERNEQYF
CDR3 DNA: TGTGCCAGTAGATCAGGGACAGGGGAACGCAACGAGCAGTACTTC

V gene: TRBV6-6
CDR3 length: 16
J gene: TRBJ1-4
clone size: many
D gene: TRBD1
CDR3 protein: CASSLPGQGAREKLFF
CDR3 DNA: TGTGCCAGCAGCCTACCCGGACAGGGGGCTAGGGAAAAACTGTTTTTT

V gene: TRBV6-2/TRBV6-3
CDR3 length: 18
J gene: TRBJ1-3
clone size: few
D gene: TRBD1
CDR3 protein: CASSSTAGQGLSGNTIYF
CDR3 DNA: TGTGCCAGCAGTTCAACCGCCGGACAGGGGCTTTCTGGAAACACCATATATTTT

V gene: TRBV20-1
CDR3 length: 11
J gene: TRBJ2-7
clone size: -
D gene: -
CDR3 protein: CSVALSYEQCF
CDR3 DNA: TGCAGTGTCGCGCTCTCCTACGAGCAGTGCTTC

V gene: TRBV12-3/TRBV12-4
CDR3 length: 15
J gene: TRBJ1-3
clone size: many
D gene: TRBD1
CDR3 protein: CASSLTLGQGDTIYF
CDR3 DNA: TGTGCCAGCAGTTTAACCCTCGGACAGGGGGACACCATATATTTT

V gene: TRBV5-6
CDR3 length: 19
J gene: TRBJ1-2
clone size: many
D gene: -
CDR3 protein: CASSLKEVAVGRANYGYTF
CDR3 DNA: TGTGCCAGCAGCTTAAAGGAGGTCGCAGTTGGGCGAGCTAACTATGGCTACACCTTC

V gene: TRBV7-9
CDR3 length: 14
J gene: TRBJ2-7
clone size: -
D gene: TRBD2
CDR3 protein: CASSLVGRGYEQYF
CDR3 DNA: TGTGCCAGCAGCTTAGTTGGGAGGGGCTACGAGCAGTACTTC

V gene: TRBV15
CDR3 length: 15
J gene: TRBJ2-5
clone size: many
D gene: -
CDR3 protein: CATSRDIGFQETQYF
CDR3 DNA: TGTGCCACCAGCAGAGATATAGGGTTTCAAGAGACCCAGTACTTC

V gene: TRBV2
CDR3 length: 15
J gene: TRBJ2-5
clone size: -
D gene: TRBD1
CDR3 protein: CASKLGQGAVETQYF
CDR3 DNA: TGTGCCAGCAAGCTGGGACAGGGGGCTGTAGAGACCCAGTACTTC

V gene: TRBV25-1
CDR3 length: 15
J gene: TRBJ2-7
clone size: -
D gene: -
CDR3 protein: CASSEIRQDVYEQYF
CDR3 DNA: TGTGCCAGCAGTGAAATTAGGCAGGATGTCTACGAGCAGTACTTC

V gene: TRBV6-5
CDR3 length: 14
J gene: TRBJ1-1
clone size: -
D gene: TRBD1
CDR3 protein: CASSYSRGLSEAFF
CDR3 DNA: TGTGCCAGCAGTTACTCCAGGGGGTTATCTGAAGCTTTCTTT

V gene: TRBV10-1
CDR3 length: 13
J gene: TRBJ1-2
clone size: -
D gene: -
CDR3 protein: CASRSGVIYGYTF
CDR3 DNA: TGCGCCAGCAGGTCGGGTGTGATCTATGGCTACACCTTC

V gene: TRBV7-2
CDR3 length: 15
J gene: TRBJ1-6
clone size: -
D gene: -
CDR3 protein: CASGLVGQGSSPLRF
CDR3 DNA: -

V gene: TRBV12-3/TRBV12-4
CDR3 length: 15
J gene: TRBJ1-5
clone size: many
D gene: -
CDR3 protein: CASSLAGRNNQPQHF
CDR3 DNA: TGTGCCAGCAGTTTAGCAGGACGGAACAATCAGCCCCAGCATTTT

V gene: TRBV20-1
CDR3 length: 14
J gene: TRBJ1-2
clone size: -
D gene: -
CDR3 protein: CSATDRRGAGGYTF
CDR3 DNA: TGCAGTGCTACCGACCGGCGGGGGGCTGGGGGCTACACCTTC

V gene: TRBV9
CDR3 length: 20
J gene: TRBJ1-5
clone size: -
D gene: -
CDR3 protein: CASSLGTGWEETMVGQPQHF
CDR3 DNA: TGTGCCAGCAGCCTTGGGACCGGCTGGGAAGAGACTATGGTAGGTCAGCCCCAGCATTTT

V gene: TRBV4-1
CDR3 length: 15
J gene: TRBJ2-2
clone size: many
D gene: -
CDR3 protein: CASSQGERVAGELFF
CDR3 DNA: TGCGCCAGCAGCCAAGGCGAGAGGGTCGCCGGGGAGCTGTTTTTT

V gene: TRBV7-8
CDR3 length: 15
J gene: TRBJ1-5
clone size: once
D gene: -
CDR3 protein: CASNRVGRLDQPQHF
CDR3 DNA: TGTGCCAGCAACCGGGTGGGCAGGTTGGATCAGCCCCAGCATTTT

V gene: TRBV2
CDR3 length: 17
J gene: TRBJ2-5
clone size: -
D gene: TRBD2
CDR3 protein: CASTDTSGTSGQEIQYF
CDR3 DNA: TGTGCCAGCACCGACACCTCCGGGACTAGCGGCCAAGAGATCCAGTACTTC

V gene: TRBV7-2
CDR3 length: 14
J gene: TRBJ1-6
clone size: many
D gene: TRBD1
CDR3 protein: CASSGTGYNSPLHF
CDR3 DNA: TGTGCCAGCAGCGGGACAGGGTATAATTCACCCCTCCACTTT

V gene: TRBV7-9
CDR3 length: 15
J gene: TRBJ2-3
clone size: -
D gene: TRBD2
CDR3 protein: CASSLARLAEDTQYF
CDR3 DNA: TGTGCCAGCAGCTTAGCGCGACTAGCGGAAGATACGCAGTATTTT

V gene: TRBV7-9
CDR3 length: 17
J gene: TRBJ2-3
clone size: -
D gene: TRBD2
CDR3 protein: CASSLVLAGVSTDTQYF
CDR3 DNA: TGTGCCAGCAGCTTAGTTTTAGCGGGGGTTTCCACAGATACGCAGTATTTT